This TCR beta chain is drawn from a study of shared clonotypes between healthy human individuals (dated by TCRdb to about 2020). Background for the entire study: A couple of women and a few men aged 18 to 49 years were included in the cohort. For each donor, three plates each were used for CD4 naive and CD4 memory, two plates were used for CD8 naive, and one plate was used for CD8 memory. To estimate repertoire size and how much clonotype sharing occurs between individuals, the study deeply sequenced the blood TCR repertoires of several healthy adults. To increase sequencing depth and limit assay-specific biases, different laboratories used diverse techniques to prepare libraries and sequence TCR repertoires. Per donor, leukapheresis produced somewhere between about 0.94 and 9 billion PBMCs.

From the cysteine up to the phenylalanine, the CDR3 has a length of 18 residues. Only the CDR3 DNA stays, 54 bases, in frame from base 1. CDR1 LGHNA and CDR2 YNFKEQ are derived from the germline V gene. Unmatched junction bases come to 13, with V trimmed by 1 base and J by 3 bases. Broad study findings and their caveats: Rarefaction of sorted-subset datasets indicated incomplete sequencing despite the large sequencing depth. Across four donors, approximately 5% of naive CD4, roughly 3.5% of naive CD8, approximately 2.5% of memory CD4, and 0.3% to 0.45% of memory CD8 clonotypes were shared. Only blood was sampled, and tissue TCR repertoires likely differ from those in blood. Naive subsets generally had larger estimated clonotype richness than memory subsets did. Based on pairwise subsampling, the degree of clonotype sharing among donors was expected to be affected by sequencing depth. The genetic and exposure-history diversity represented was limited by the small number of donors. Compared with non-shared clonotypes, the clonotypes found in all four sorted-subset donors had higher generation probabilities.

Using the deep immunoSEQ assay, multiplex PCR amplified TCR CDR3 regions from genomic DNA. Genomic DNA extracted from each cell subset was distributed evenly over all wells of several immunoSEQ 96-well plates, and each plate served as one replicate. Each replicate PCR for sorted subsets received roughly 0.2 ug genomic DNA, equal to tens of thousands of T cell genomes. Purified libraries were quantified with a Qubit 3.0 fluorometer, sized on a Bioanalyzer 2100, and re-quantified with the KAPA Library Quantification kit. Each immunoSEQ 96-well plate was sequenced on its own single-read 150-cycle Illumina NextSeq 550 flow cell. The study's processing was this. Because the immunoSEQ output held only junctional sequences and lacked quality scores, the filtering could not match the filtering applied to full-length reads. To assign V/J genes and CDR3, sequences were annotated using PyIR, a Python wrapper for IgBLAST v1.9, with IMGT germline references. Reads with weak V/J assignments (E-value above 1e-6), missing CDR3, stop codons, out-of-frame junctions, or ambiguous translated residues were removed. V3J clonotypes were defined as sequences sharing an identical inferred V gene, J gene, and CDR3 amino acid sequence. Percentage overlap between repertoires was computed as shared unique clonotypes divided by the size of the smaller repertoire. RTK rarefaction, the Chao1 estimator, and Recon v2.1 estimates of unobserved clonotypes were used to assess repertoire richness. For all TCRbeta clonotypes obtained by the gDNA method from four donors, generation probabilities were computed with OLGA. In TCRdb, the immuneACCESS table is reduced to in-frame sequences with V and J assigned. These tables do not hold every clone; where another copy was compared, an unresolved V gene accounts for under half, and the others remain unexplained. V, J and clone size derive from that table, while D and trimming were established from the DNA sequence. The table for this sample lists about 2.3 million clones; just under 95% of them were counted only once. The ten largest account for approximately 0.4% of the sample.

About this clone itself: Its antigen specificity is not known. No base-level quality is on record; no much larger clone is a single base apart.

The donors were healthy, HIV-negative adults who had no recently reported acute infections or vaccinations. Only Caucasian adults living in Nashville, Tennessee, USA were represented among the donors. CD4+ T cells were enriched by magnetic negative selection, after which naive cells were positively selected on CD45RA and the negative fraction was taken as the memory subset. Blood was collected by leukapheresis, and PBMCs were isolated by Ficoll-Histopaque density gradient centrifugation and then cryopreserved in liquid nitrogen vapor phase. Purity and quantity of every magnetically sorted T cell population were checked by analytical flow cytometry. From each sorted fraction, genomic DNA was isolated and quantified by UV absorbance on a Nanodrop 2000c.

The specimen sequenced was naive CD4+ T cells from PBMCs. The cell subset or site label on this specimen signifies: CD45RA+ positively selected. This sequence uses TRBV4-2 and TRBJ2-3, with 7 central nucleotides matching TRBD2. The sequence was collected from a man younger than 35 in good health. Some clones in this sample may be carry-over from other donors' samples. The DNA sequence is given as TGTGCCAGCAGCCAAGGTCCTGGGGCGGGAGTAGGTACAGATACGCAGTATTTT. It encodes CASSQGPGAGVGTDTQYF.